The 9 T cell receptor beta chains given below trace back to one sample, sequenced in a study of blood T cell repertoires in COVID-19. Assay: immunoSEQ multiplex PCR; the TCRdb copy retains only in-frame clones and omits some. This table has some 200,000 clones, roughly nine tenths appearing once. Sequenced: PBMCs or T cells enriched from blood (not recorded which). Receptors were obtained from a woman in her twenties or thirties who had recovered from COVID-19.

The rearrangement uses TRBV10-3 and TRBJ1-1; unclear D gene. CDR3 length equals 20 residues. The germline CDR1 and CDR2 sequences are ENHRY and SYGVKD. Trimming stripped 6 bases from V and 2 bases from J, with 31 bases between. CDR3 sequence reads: CAIRDSNLATRSSLNTEAFF. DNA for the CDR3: TGTGCCATCAGGGATTCTAATCTAGCGACGAGATCATCGCTAAACACTGAAGCTTTCTTT.

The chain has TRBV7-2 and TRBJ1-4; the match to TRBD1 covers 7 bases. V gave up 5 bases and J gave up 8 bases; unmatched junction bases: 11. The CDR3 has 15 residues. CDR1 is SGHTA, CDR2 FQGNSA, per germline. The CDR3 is CASSRSTGYIEKLFF. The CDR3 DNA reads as TGTGCCAGCAGCCGCTCGACAGGGTATATCGAAAAACTGTTTTTT.

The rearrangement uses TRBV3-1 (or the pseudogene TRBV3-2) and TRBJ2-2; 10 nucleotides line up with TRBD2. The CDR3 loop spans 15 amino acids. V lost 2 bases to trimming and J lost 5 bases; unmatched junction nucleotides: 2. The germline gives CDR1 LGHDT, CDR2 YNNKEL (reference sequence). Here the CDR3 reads CASSQLAGDTGELFF. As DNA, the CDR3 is TGTGCCAGCAGCCAACTAGCGGGAGATACCGGGGAGCTGTTTTTT.

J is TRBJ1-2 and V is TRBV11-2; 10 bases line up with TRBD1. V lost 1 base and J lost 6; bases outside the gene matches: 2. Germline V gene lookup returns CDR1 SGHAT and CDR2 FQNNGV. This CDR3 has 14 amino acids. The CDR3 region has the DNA TGTGCCAGCAGCTTAGGGGGACAGGGGAATGGCTACACCTTC. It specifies CASSLGGQGNGYTF.

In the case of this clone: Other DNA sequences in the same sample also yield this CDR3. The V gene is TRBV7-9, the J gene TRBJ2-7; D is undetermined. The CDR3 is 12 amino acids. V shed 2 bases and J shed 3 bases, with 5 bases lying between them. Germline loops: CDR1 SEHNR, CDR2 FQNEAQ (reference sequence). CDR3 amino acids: CASSLRSYEQYF. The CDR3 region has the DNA TGTGCCAGCAGCTTAAGGAGCTACGAGCAGTACTTC.

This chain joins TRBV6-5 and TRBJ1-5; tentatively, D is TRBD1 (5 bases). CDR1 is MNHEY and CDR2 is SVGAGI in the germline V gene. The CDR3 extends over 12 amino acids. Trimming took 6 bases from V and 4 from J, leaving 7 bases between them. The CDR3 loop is CASSSGNQPQHF. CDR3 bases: TGTGCCAGCAGCTCAGGGAATCAGCCCCAGCATTTT.

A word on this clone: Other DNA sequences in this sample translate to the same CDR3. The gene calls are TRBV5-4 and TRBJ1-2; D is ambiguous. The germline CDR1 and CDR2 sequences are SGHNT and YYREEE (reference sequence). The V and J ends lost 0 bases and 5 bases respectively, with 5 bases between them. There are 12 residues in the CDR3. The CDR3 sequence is CASSLDSYGYTF. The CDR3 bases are TGTGCCAGCAGCTTGGATAGTTATGGCTACACCTTC.

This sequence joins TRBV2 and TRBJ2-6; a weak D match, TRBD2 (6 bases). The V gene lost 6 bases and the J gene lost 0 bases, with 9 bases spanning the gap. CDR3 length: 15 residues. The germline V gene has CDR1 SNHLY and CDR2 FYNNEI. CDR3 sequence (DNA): TGTGCCAGCAGCCGGGACTTCTCTGGGGCCAACGTCCTGACTTTC. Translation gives CASSRDFSGANVLTF.

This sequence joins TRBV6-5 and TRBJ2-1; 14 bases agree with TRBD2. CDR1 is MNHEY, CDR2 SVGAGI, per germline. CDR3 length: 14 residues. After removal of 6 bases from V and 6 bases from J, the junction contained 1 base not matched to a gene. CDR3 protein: CASRGTSGGNEQFF. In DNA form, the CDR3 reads TGTGCCAGCAGGGGGACTAGCGGGGGCAATGAGCAGTTCTTC.